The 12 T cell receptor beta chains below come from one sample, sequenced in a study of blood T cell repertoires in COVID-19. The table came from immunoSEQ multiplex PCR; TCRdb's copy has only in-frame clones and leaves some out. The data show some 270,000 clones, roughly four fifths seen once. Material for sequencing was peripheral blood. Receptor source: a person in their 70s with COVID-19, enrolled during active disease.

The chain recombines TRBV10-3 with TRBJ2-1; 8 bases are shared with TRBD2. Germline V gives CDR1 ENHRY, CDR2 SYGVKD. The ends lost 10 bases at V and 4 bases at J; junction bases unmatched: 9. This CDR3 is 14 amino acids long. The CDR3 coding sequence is TGTGCCAGCGGGGCGGGGGGAGCATACAATGAGCAGTTCTTC. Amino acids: CASGAGGAYNEQFF.

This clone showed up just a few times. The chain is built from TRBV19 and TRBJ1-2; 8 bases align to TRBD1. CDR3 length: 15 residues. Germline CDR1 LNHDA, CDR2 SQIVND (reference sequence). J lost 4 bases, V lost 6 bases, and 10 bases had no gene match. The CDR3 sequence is CASSGQQGGPYGYTF. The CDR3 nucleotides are TGTGCCAGTAGCGGACAACAGGGGGGTCCCTATGGCTACACCTTC.

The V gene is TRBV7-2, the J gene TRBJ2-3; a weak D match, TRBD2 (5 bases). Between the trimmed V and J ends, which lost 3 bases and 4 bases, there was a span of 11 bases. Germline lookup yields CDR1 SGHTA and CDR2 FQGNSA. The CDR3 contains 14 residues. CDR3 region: CASSLRVLADTQYF. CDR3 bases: TGTGCCAGCAGCTTGCGGGTCCTCGCAGATACGCAGTATTTT.

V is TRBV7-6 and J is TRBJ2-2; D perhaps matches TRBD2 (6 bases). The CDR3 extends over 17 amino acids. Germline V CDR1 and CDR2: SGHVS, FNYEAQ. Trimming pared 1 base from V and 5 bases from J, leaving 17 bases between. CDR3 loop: CASSLEFRQGGTGELFF. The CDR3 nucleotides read TGTGCCAGCAGCTTAGAGTTTAGGCAGGGAGGTACCGGGGAGCTGTTTTTT.

CDR3 loop: CASLGQAERELFF. In DNA, the CDR3 is TGTGCCAGCCTTGGACAGGCCGAACGGGAGCTGTTTTTT. This chain joins TRBV25-1 and TRBJ2-2, with 7 bases aligning to TRBD1. The length of the CDR3 is 13 residues. CDR1 and CDR2 from the germline V gene are MGHDK and SYGVNS. V trimming: 8 bases; J trimming: 9 bases; junction bases outside the gene matches: 9.

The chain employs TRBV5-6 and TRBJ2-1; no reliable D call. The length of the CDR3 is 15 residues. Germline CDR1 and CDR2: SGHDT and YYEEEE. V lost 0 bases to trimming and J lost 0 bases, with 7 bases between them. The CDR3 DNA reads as TGTGCCAGCAGCTTGGGGCAGGTCTCCTACAATGAGCAGTTCTTC. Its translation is CASSLGQVSYNEQFF.

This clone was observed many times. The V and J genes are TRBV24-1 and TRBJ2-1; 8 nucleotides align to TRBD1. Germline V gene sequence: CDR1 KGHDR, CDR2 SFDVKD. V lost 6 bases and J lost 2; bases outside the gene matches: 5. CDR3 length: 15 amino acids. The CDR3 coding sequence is TGTGCCACCAGTCCTCAGACAGGGGCCTACAATGAGCAGTTCTTC. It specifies CATSPQTGAYNEQFF.

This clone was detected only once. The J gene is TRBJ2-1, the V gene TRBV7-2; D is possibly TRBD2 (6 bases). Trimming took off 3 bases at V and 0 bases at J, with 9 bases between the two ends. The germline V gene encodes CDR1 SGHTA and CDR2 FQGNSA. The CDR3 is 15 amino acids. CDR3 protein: CASSFWGDSYNEQFF. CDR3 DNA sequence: TGTGCCAGCAGCTTTTGGGGGGACTCCTACAATGAGCAGTTCTTC.

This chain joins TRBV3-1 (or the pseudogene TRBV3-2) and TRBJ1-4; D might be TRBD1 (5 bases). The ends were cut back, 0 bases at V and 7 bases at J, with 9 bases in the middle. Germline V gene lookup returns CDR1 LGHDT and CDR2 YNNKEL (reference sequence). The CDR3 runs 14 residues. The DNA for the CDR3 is TGTGCCAGCAGCCAAGACAGGGTTAGTGAAAAACTGTTTTTT. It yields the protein CASSQDRVSEKLFF.

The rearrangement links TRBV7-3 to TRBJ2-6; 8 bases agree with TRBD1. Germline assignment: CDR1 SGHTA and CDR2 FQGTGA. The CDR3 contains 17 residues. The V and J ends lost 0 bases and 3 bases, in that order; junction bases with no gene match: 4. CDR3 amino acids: CASSLTGQVFGANVLTF. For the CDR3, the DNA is TGTGCCAGCAGCTTAACGGGACAGGTCTTTGGGGCCAACGTCCTGACTTTC.

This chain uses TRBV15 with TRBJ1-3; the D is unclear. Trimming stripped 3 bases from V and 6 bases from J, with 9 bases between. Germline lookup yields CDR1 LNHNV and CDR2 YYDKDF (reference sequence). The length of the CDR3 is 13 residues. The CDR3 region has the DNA TGTGCCACCAGCAGGGCGGGAACAAACACCATATATTTT. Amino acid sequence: CATSRAGTNTIYF.

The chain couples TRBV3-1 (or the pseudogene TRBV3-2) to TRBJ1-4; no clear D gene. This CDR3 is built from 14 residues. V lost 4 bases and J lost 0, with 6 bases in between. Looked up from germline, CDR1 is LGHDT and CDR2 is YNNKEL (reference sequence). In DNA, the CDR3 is TGTGCCAGCAGCCGAAGAGCAACTAATGAAAAACTGTTTTTT. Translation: CASSRRATNEKLFF.